Listed below are T cell receptor beta chains from one sample, sequenced in a study of vaccination and CD4 T cells after COVID-19. These TCRs are of unknown antigen specificity. TCRdb itself ran the PCR reads through MiXCR, one entry per CDR3 protein. Here the sample spans approximately 3,000 distinct CDR3 sequences, 20% to 30% being singletons. The sequenced material came from CD4+ T cells from blood, cultured in vitro. The receptors originated from a human donor in good health. The CDR3 runs from the conserved cysteine through the conserved F or W. Fields, in order: D gene, J gene, V gene, clone size, CDR3 protein, CDR3 DNA. The D gene is left open where the match is weak. Part of the rows lack a size; the others show once, few, many or a class for expanded clones.

>.|TRBJ1-1|TRBV11-1|.
CASSDRRRTFEAFF
TGTGCCAGCAGCGACCGACGGAGGACCTTTGAAGCTTTCTTT
>.|TRBJ2-5|TRBV7-2|.
CASSYQRGWSETQYF
TGTGCCAGCAGCTATCAGAGGGGGTGGAGTGAGACCCAGTACTTC
>.|TRBJ2-3|TRBV6-1|.
CASRKLTGYDTQYF
TGTGCCAGCAGAAAACTTACAGGGTATGATACGCAGTATTTT
>.|TRBJ1-1|TRBV6-5|few
CASSFRDTEAFF
TGTGCCAGCAGTTTTAGGGACACTGAAGCTTTCTTT
>.|TRBJ1-3|TRBV10-3|.
CATIDRRIGGNTIYF
TGTGCCACGATCGACAGGCGTATAGGGGGAAACACCATATATTTT
>TRBD1|TRBJ1-1|TRBV7-8|.
CASSEGTGSNTEAFF
TGTGCCAGCAGCGAAGGGACAGGATCGAACACTGAAGCTTTCTTT
>TRBD1|TRBJ2-5|TRBV9|.
CASSDDGTAFGQETQYF
TGTGCCAGCAGCGACGACGGGACAGCCTTTGGCCAAGAGACCCAGTACTTC
>.|TRBJ1-3|TRBV6-1|few
CASGTEGNTIYF
TGTGCCAGTGGGACGGAAGGAAACACCATATATTTT
>TRBD2|TRBJ2-1|TRBV20-1|.
CSARRLAGAYKEQFF
TGCAGTGCTAGAAGACTAGCGGGAGCCTACAAGGAGCAGTTCTTC
>TRBD2|TRBJ2-3|TRBV24-1|.
CATNDGGTDTQYF
TGTGCCACCAATGACGGGGGGACAGATACGCAGTATTTT
>TRBD1|TRBJ1-4|TRBV28|.
CASSKQGAGNEKLFF
TGTGCCAGCAGCAAACAGGGGGCAGGGAATGAAAAACTGTTTTTT
>.|TRBJ2-3|TRBV5-1|.
CASSPEGDTQYF
TGCGCCAGCAGCCCGGAGGGGGATACGCAGTATTTT
>TRBD1|TRBJ1-2|TRBV6-1|.
CASSPSRGLYGYTF
TGTGCCAGCAGCCCCTCCAGGGGGCTCTATGGCTACACCTTC
>.|TRBJ2-5|TRBV6-2/TRBV6-3|.
CASSLRPTRQETQYF
TGTGCCAGCAGTTTACGCCCGACTAGACAAGAGACCCAGTACTTC
>.|TRBJ2-5|TRBV2|.
CASRSGSVETQYF
TGTGCCAGCAGATCAGGGTCTGTAGAGACCCAGTACTTC
>.|TRBJ1-2|TRBV2|few
CASSVETSNYGYTF
TGTGCCAGCAGTGTGGAGACCTCTAACTATGGCTACACCTTC
>TRBD1|TRBJ1-6|TRBV6-5|.
CASSWDRDVKPLHF
TGTGCCAGCAGTTGGGACAGGGACGTTAAACCCCTCCACTTT
>.|TRBJ2-3|TRBV7-9|.
CASSLDLSTDAQYF
TGTGCCAGCAGTCTGGACCTTAGCACAGATGCGCAGTATTTT
>.|TRBJ1-4|TRBV19|.
CASRTSQTTNEKLFF
TGTGCCAGTAGGACATCTCAGACAACTAATGAAAAACTGTTTTTT
>TRBD1|TRBJ1-2|TRBV19|large
CASSLGGHYGYTF
TGTGCCAGTAGTTTAGGGGGCCACTATGGCTACACCTTC
>.|TRBJ2-4|TRBV24-1|.
CATSDSIAKNIQYF
TGTGCCACCAGTGACTCGATAGCCAAAAACATTCAGTACTTC
>.|TRBJ1-1|TRBV5-6|.
CASSYGVQRPNTEAFF
TGTGCCAGCAGCTACGGGGTACAGCGCCCGAACACTGAAGCTTTCTTT
>TRBD1|TRBJ1-5|TRBV4-2|few
CASSQDWGDRAQHF
TGTGCCAGCAGCCAAGATTGGGGGGACAGGGCCCAGCATTTT
>TRBD1|TRBJ2-3|TRBV28|.
CGSSPTGTGATSTDTQYF
TGTGGCAGCAGTCCCACAGGGACAGGGGCGACTAGCACAGATACGCAGTATTTT
>.|TRBJ1-6|TRBV7-2|.
CASSFLYNSPLHF
TGTGCCAGCAGCTTCCTATATAATTCACCCCTCCACTTT
>TRBD2|TRBJ2-1|TRBV11-3|.
CASSLDRGLAGYNNEQFF
TGTGCCAGCAGCTTAGATCGGGGACTAGCGGGGTATAACAATGAGCAGTTCTTC
>.|TRBJ2-7|TRBV6-1|few
CASSEGQGGHEQYF
TGTGCCAGCAGCGAGGGGCAGGGCGGACACGAGCAGTACTTC
>TRBD2|TRBJ2-1|TRBV27|.
CASRQGIGTSGSHYNEQFF
TGTGCCAGCCGCCAGGGAATAGGGACTAGCGGGAGTCACTACAATGAGCAGTTCTTC
>TRBD1|TRBJ1-1|TRBV2|.
CASSGQGGTEAFF
TGTGCCAGCAGTGGACAGGGGGGCACTGAAGCTTTCTTT
>.|TRBJ2-1|TRBV6-1|.
CASSEALLAASYNEQFF
TGTGCCAGCAGTGAAGCGCTTCTCGCGGCGTCCTACAATGAGCAGTTCTTC
>TRBD1|TRBJ1-4|TRBV19|.
CASSIGQATNEKLFF
TGTGCCAGTAGTATCGGACAGGCAACTAATGAAAAACTGTTTTTT
>.|TRBJ1-2|TRBV27|medium-sized
CASSVRGGDYGYTF
TGTGCCAGCTCCGTAAGGGGAGGGGACTATGGCTACACCTTC
>.|TRBJ2-3|TRBV4-2|.
CASSQESGLGGDTQYF
TGTGCCAGCAGCCAAGAATCAGGCCTCGGGGGAGATACGCAGTATTTT
>.|TRBJ1-5|TRBV6-1|few
CASTPGGGKPQHF
TGTGCCAGCACTCCGGGGGGGGGGAAACCCCAGCATTTT
>.|TRBJ1-2|TRBV2|.
CASSDRNYGYTF
TGTGCCAGCAGTGACAGAAACTATGGCTACACCTTC
>TRBD1|TRBJ2-7|TRBV19|few
CASSTGTGGSYEQYF
TGTGCCAGTAGTACAGGGACAGGGGGCTCCTACGAGCAGTACTTC
>TRBD1|TRBJ1-2|TRBV29-1|.
CSVAGTGINTF
TGCAGCGTTGCCGGGACAGGGATCAACACCTTC
>.|TRBJ1-1|TRBV6-1|.
CASSETRQVEAFF
TGTGCCAGCAGTGAAACAAGACAGGTTGAAGCTTTCTTT
>.|TRBJ1-1|TRBV6-1|.
CASSVLPMNTEAFF
TGTGCCAGCAGCGTCCTCCCTATGAACACTGAAGCTTTCTTT
>.|TRBJ2-7|TRBV7-3|.
CASSLTGSSNAYEQYF
TGTGCCAGCAGCTTAACGGGTAGCTCCAATGCCTACGAGCAGTACTTC
>.|TRBJ2-5|TRBV12-3/TRBV12-4|few
CASSFGGVGYQETQYF
TGTGCCAGCAGTTTCGGGGGCGTGGGGTACCAAGAGACCCAGTACTTC